The sequence of this T cell receptor beta chain was determined in a study of T cells in Graves' hyperthyroidism and ophthalmopathy. Study-wide points: The model identified upcoming ophthalmopathy a median 6.5 months ahead of onset. A model of 13 V-J pairs discriminated ophthalmopathy from stable hyperthyroidism. Among clonotypes expanded in thyroid above 0.001, most were also found in blood.

Researchers amplified the TCR beta CDR3 regions from RNA transcripts. TCR CDR3 underwent first-round RT-PCR with the HTBI primer set. TCRdb called the multiplex PCR reads again in MiXCR, with one record for every CDR3 protein. This sample yields roughly 750,000 distinct CDR3 sequences, of which roughly 15% are seen a single time; around 8.1% belongs to the top ten. This clonotype was counted many times. Its antigen remains unidentified. V trimming: 6 bases; J trimming: 8 bases; junction bases outside the gene matches: 11. The germline CDR1 and CDR2 sequences are MDHEN and SYDVKM. There are 15 residues in the CDR3. Subjects aged 18 to 65 presented with newly diagnosed hyperthyroidism of less than 2 months' duration.

The source material was blood. The chain combines TRBV28 with TRBJ1-4; 8 nucleotides line up with TRBD1. This TCR derives from a man between 18 and 29 years old with Graves' hyperthyroidism. The CDR3 reads CASRNGDRRVEKLFF. The CDR3 DNA reads as TGTGCCAGCAGGAATGGGGACAGGCGGGTCGAAAAACTGTTTTTT. The full variable domain, in which reference TRBV28 and TRBJ1-4 provide the parts outside the CDR3, is DVKVTQSSRYLVKRTGEKVFLECVQDMDHENMFWYRQDPGLGLRLIYFSYDVKMKEKGDIPEGYSVSREKKERFSLILESASTNQTSMYLCASRNGDRRVEKLFFGSGTQLSVL.